This section outlines one T cell receptor (beta chain) sequence together with its context. Its antigen is undetermined. This specimen belongs to a study of shared clonotypes between healthy human individuals. Study background: Each donor had three CD4 naive, three CD4 memory, two CD8 naive and one CD8 memory plate. Findings and caveats of the study: In a handful of donors, roughly 5.2% of naive CD4 clonotypes appeared in common. Naive subsets generally exceeded memory subsets in estimated richness.

Samples underwent the assay at deep level. Only in-frame clones appear in the TCRdb table, and some are missing; sequencing was by immunoSEQ multiplex PCR. This repertoire shows some 2,100,000 clones, about 93% found once; its top ten account for approximately 1.7%. CD45RO negativity and positive selection for CCR7 defined naive CD8 cells, a population that excluded terminally differentiated effector memory CD45RA+ cells. Trimming stripped 7 bases from V and 3 bases from J, with 22 bases between. Germline loops: CDR1 MDHEN, CDR2 SYDVKM. The CDR3 loop spans 17 amino acids. Sequencing was carried out using naive CD8+ T cells from PBMCs. This chain uses TRBV28 with TRBJ1-5; the D gene is possibly TRBD1 (5 bases). The clonotype comes from a man between 18 and 29 years old in good health. Some clones in this sample may be carry-over from other donors' samples. CDR3 nucleotide sequence: TGTGCCAGCACTGCCGTTGGGGCGGGGCCCTCCAATCAGCCCCAGCATTTT. It is translated as CASTAVGAGPSNQPQHF.